This is a list of T cell receptor beta chains from one sample in a study of CD8+ T cells in alopecia areata. Measured with immunoSEQ multiplex PCR; TCRdb has only the in-frame clones, and not every one. The sample holds under 70,000 clones, around 96% seen once. The sample consisted of CD8+ T cells sorted from blood, taken at week 0. These receptor sequences come from a human donor with alopecia areata. Both conserved end residues are part of each CDR3. Each record gives: J gene, V gene, CDR3 protein.

>TRBJ2-7|TRBV19
CASRYSTGSSYEQYF
>TRBJ2-1|TRBV23-1
CASSPGLNNEQFF
>TRBJ2-3|TRBV2
CASSGLYTSGASTDTQYF
>TRBJ2-3|TRBV7-9
CASSRDLRTDTQYF
>TRBJ2-1|TRBV7-6
CASTPVSSNEQFF
>TRBJ1-2|TRBV6-5
CASSSGGSNPNGYTF
>TRBJ1-5|TRBV18
CASSPPGTGSNQPQHF
>TRBJ1-3|TRBV5-1
CASSPGQGSSGNTIYF
>TRBJ1-3|TRBV4-1
CASSQGASSGNTIYF
>TRBJ2-6|TRBV19
CATDGGANVLTF
>TRBJ2-1|TRBV7-2
CASSSELAVNEQFF
>TRBJ2-7|TRBV2
CASSEPRIGVEQYF
>TRBJ2-1|TRBV2
CASIQGAGGSNEQFF
>TRBJ1-6|TRBV2
CASSEMAGTGDSPLHF
>TRBJ2-1|TRBV15
CATSMGTGPYNEQFF
>TRBJ1-1|TRBV29-1
CSVVGDAEAFF